What follows are 3 T cell receptor beta chains derived from one specimen sequenced in a study of blood T cells in healthy people across ages (dated by TCRdb to between 2015 and 2016). The protocol used for the library was 5' RACE. The run used an Illumina HiSeq 2500. A second roughly 6 to 12 cycle PCR used a sample-barcoded 5' primer and a J-beta primer mix. Starting from the raw public reads, TCRdb applied fastp trimming at Q25, assembled clones with MiXCR and retained in-frame beta chains. A single entry per CDR3 protein holds the most common genes and DNA from its merged rows. The sample records 1.5 million to 2 million distinct CDR3 sequences, around 36% of which are singletons. The ten largest clones represent about 11% of the sample. Input material: blood. The receptors stem from a young woman in good health.

This chain connects TRBV6-5 to TRBJ2-7; possible D gene TRBD2, 5 bases. Germline CDR1 reads MNHEY; CDR2 reads SVGAGI. The V gene lost 8 bases and the J gene lost 0 bases, with 14 bases spanning the gap. This CDR3 has 14 amino acids. The DNA for the CDR3 is TGTGCCAGCTTCATGGCGGGCAGCTCCTACGAGCAGTACTTC. Its translation is CASFMAGSSYEQYF.

The V call is TRBV3-1, the J call TRBJ2-2; 9 nucleotides align to TRBD2. Trimming at V came to 0 bases and at J to 2 bases, leaving 4 bases not matched to a gene. The CDR3 length is 17 residues. Germline CDR1 LGHDT, CDR2 YNNKEL (reference sequence). The CDR3 DNA reads as TGTGCCAGCAGCCAAGATAGGCGGGGGGGAAACACCGGGGAGCTGTTTTTT. The encoded protein is CASSQDRRGGNTGELFF.

V is TRBV7-9 and J is TRBJ1-2; D possibly corresponds to TRBD1 (5 bases). The V and J ends lost 1 base and 6 bases respectively, with 12 bases between them. This CDR3 is 14 amino acids long. Germline-derived CDR1 and CDR2 are SEHNR and FQNEAQ (reference sequence). The CDR3 region is CASSLVGELDGYTF. CDR3 bases: TGTGCCAGCAGCTTAGTGGGGGAACTGGATGGCTACACCTTC.